The clone carrying this T cell receptor (beta chain) has only one observation. Antigen specificity is unknown. This sample is drawn from a study of T cell responses to AZD1222 COVID-19 vaccine. Across the study: Second-dose schedules of about 4 or about 12 weeks were combined.

V shed 3 bases, J shed 9 bases, and the junction held 11 bases outside the gene matches. The CDR3 has 16 residues. CDR1 MNHEY and CDR2 SMNVEV come from the germline V gene (reference sequence). Study-wide results and caveats: Spike-specific TCR breadth and depth were elevated following two AZD1222 doses. Clonal diversity may have been underestimated, and the donors were mostly white British, with more females than males.

The data were produced by immunoSEQ multiplex PCR, yet TCRdb's version contains in-frame clones alone and is incomplete. This table holds 95,000 to 150,000 clones, approximately 90% found once. The sequence was collected from an adult in good health. V is TRBV27 and J is TRBJ2-1, with TRBD2 identical over 10 bases. The sequences come from peripheral blood, collected on day 0 of AZD1222 vaccination. CDR3 coding DNA: TGTGCCAGCAGTTTTAGTGCGAGCGGGAGGGGGGGTGAGCAGTTCTTC. Protein sequence: CASSFSASGRGGEQFF.